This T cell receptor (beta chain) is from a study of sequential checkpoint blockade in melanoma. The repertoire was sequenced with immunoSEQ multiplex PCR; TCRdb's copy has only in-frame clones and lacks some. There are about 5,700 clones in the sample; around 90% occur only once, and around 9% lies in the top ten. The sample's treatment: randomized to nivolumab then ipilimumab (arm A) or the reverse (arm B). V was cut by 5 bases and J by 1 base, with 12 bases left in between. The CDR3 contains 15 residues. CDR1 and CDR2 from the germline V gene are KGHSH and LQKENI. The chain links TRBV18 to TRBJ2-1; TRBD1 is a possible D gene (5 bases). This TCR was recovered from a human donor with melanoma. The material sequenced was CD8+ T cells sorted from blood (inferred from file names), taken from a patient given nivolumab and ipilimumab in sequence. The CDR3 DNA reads TGTGCCAGCTCATCAGGACAACTGTCCTACAATGAGCAGTTCTTC. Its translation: CASSSGQLSYNEQFF.